A single T cell receptor beta chain is shown here with its context. Antigen unknown. This entry belongs to a study of lymphopenia after photon versus proton radiotherapy. The study, taken as a whole, reports: In patients who died, overall survival fell as post-nadir TCR diversity dropped more. Photon-treated patients lost naive T cells and TCR diversity; proton-treated stayed stable.

The CDR3 has 14 amino acids. The germline gives CDR1 SEHNR, CDR2 FQNEAQ (reference sequence). V lost 5 bases to trimming and J lost 4 bases; unmatched junction nucleotides: 6. Produced via immunoSEQ multiplex PCR; TCRdb's table is partial and in-frame only. This sample has 6,000 to 8,500 clones, with nearly 90% found just once. The origin of this receptor is a man in his sixties with cholangiocarcinoma. The material sequenced was peripheral blood, taken from a patient treated with photon-based radiotherapy. V is TRBV7-9 and J is TRBJ2-5; 8 nucleotides align to TRBD2. The CDR3 region is CASSQTGGPETQYF. Written as DNA, the CDR3 is TGTGCCAGCAGCCAAACGGGGGGGCCAGAGACCCAGTACTTC.